These 32 T cell receptor beta chains were sequenced from one sample in a study of radiotherapy plus CTLA-4 blockade in lung cancer. This table comes from immunoSEQ multiplex PCR, and its TCRdb copy is limited to in-frame clones, with some not included. The sample includes approximately 83,000 clones, under 80% of them seen just once. This sample comprised peripheral blood, obtained from a patient treated with radiotherapy plus ipilimumab. These receptors were obtained from a human donor with non-small cell lung cancer who had a partial response to radiotherapy plus ipilimumab. Some clones in this sample may be carry-over from other donors' samples.

The rearrangement joins TRBV7-3 to TRBJ2-1, with 8 bases lining up with TRBD1. V lost 4 bases to trimming and J lost 2 bases; unmatched junction nucleotides: 4. Germline V gene lookup returns CDR1 SGHTA and CDR2 FQGTGA. This CDR3 spans 15 amino acids. CDR3 sequence (DNA): TGTGCCAGCAGCTACGGACAGGGTACCTACAATGAGCAGTTCTTC. Translating gives CASSYGQGTYNEQFF.

The rearrangement uses TRBV7-2 and TRBJ2-1; maybe TRBD2 (6 bases). Germline CDR1 SGHTA, CDR2 FQGNSA. CDR3 length: 14 amino acids. V dropped 0 bases and J dropped 12 bases, with 15 bases sitting between them. CDR3 nucleotide sequence: TGTGCCAGCAGCTTAGCCCGAGCGGGCCCCGCGCAGTTCTTC. Translated: CASSLARAGPAQFF.

The chain carries TRBV19 and TRBJ1-2, with D tentatively TRBD1 (6 bases). This CDR3 is 15 amino acids long. Trimming left V 7 bases short and J 4 bases short, with 19 bases between. Germline V CDR1 and CDR2: LNHDA, SQIVND (reference sequence). CDR3 residues: CASIGARGRGYGYTF. CDR3 nucleotides: TGTGCCAGTATCGGCGCGAGGGGGAGAGGCTATGGCTACACCTTC.

This clone is medium-sized by share. The chain links TRBV5-1 to TRBJ1-4; D gene unclear. The CDR3 runs to 15 residues. Between the trimmed V and J ends, which lost 0 bases and 6 bases, there was a span of 12 bases. Germline V lookup: CDR1 SGHRS, CDR2 YFSETQ. The CDR3 DNA sequence: TGCGCCAGCAGCTTGGCGGCCAGCCGGGATGAAAAACTGTTTTTT. This gives the protein CASSLAASRDEKLFF.

This clone was detected a few times. This chain joins TRBV7-2 and TRBJ2-5; D ambiguous. The germline V and J ends were trimmed by 3 bases and 5 bases, with 4 bases remaining between them. This CDR3 has 11 residues. Looked up from germline, CDR1 is SGHTA and CDR2 is FQGNSA. For the CDR3, the DNA is TGTGCCAGCAGCTTTAGTGAGACCCAGTACTTC. This sequence encodes CASSFSETQYF.

This chain joins TRBV5-1 and TRBJ2-1; 9 bases agree with TRBD1. The CDR3 extends over 16 amino acids. V lost 0 bases, J lost 5 bases, and 6 bases stayed unmatched. The germline V gene has CDR1 SGHRS and CDR2 YFSETQ. Here the CDR3 reads CASSLATGTGNNEQFF. The CDR3 region has the DNA TGCGCCAGCAGCTTGGCCACCGGGACAGGGAACAATGAGCAGTTCTTC.

This clone was observed a few times. This chain joins TRBV15 and TRBJ2-3; 11 nucleotides match TRBD2. Germline V gene sequence: CDR1 LNHNV, CDR2 YYDKDF (reference sequence). The V segment lost 1 base and the J segment 4 bases; nucleotides outside the gene matches: 7. The length of the CDR3 is 17 residues. CDR3 residues: CATSRVPSSGRPDTQYF. The CDR3 DNA reads as TGTGCCACCAGCAGAGTTCCCTCTAGCGGGAGGCCAGATACGCAGTATTTT.

The rearrangement joins TRBV7-9 to TRBJ2-5, with no clear D. The CDR3 consists of 14 residues. V was shortened by 1 base and J by 4 bases, with 10 bases between the two germline ends. CDR1 is SEHNR and CDR2 is FQNEAQ in the germline V gene (reference sequence). The CDR3, as DNA: TGTGCCAGCAGCTTAGAGGTCACGGGAGAGACCCAGTACTTC. This sequence encodes CASSLEVTGETQYF.

The chain carries TRBV7-6 and TRBJ2-5; 8 bases are a match to TRBD1. Trimming took 5 bases from V and 5 from J; bases not matched to a gene: 10. The CDR3 consists of 15 residues. Germline V gives CDR1 SGHVS, CDR2 FNYEAQ. CDR3 nucleotides: TGTGCCAGCAGCCACCGGACAGGGAGAAGGGAGACCCAGTACTTC. Translating it yields CASSHRTGRRETQYF. The entire variable domain, with the rest obtained from reference TRBV7-6 and TRBJ2-5, is as follows: GAGVSQSPRYKVTKRGQDVALRCDPISGHVSLYWYRQALGQGPEFLTYFNYEAQQDKSGLPNDRFSAERPEGSISTLTIQRTEQRDSAMYRCASSHRTGRRETQYFGPGTRLLVL.

The chain links TRBV11-3 to TRBJ2-7, with D maybe TRBD2 (5 bases). This CDR3 is built from 13 residues. The germline gives CDR1 SGHNT, CDR2 YENEEA. Trimming stripped 0 bases from V and 4 bases from J, with 7 bases between. The CDR3 bases are TGTGCCAGCAGCTTAGATTCGGGATACGAGCAGTACTTC. The encoded protein is CASSLDSGYEQYF.

The chain joins TRBV5-1 to TRBJ2-7; possibly TRBD1 for D (7 bases). Germline CDR1 reads SGHRS; CDR2 reads YFSETQ. The length of the CDR3 is 14 residues. V was pared by 4 bases and J by 0 bases, with 11 bases between. CDR3 loop: CASSPGGSSYEQYF. The CDR3 region has the DNA TGCGCCAGCAGCCCAGGGGGGAGCTCCTACGAGCAGTACTTC.

The chain joins TRBV5-4 to TRBJ1-3; D gene uncertain. Germline CDR1 reads SGHNT; CDR2 reads YYREEE (reference sequence). Trimming cost V 4 bases and J 2 bases, with 13 bases left between them. This CDR3 spans 15 amino acids. CDR3 residues: CASSQDSRTGNTIYF. The CDR3 nucleotides are TGTGCCAGCAGCCAAGATTCCAGAACTGGAAACACCATATATTTT.

V gene TRBV13 combines with J gene TRBJ2-7, with TRBD2 identical over 11 bases. V lost 6 bases to trimming and J lost 5 bases; unmatched junction nucleotides: 9. The CDR3 extends over 15 amino acids. The germline CDR1 and CDR2 sequences are PRHDT and FYEKMQ (reference sequence). The CDR3 DNA is TGTGCCAGCAGGAAATATAGCGGGGGGGCCCACGAGCAGTACTTC. Translated: CASRKYSGGAHEQYF. The whole variable domain, filled in from reference TRBV13 and TRBJ2-7, reads AAGVIQSPRHLIKEKRETATLKCYPIPRHDTVYWYQQGPGQDPQFLISFYEKMQSDKGSIPDRFSAQQFSDYHSELNMSSLELGDSALYFCASRKYSGGAHEQYFGPGTRLTVT.

The genes are TRBV2 and TRBJ1-5; 7 nucleotides line up with TRBD1. The CDR3 is 15 amino acids. Germline V gives CDR1 SNHLY, CDR2 FYNNEI. J was trimmed by 7 bases and V by 6 bases; bases with no gene match: 12. The CDR3 nucleotides are TGTGCCAGCAGGAGACAGGGAATTAGTCACCAGCCCCAGCATTTT. Its translation: CASRRQGISHQPQHF.

V gene TRBV5-6 combines with J gene TRBJ2-7; maybe TRBD2 (5 bases). Germline CDR1 SGHDT, CDR2 YYEEEE. Trimming removed 2 bases from V and 6 bases from J, with 15 bases in between. This CDR3 spans 14 amino acids. The CDR3 DNA reads TGTGCCAGCAGCTTTCCCGGGCGAGGGCTCGAGCAGTACTTC. It yields the protein CASSFPGRGLEQYF.

As to this clone: Other DNA sequences of this sample code for an identical CDR3. This chain links TRBV19 with TRBJ2-5; 14 bases agree with TRBD2. V lost 3 bases to trimming and J lost 5 bases; unmatched junction nucleotides: 11. This CDR3 is 18 amino acids long. Germline assignment: CDR1 LNHDA and CDR2 SQIVND (reference sequence). The CDR3 is CASSIRGLAGGPPETQYF. DNA for the CDR3: TGTGCCAGTAGTATCCGAGGACTAGCGGGGGGACCTCCCGAGACCCAGTACTTC.

The V and J genes are TRBV6-5 and TRBJ1-1; TRBD1 agrees at 10 bases. Germline CDR1 MNHEY, CDR2 SVGAGI. V was pared by 5 bases and J by 3 bases, with 6 bases of the junction left unmatched. CDR3 length: 15 residues. In DNA, the CDR3 is TGTGCCAGCAGTACCCAGACAGGGGGCTACACTGAAGCTTTCTTT. Residues: CASSTQTGGYTEAFF.

This clone was seen a single time. The chain combines TRBV18 with TRBJ1-6; the match to TRBD1 covers 9 bases. Germline V lookup: CDR1 KGHSH, CDR2 LQKENI. J was trimmed by 8 bases and V by 4 bases; bases with no gene match: 15. The CDR3 consists of 18 residues. The CDR3 bases are TGTGCCAGCTCACTTTACTTATCTGGACAGGGGATGCATTCACCCCTCCACTTT. Amino acids: CASSLYLSGQGMHSPLHF.

The V gene is TRBV6-6, the J gene TRBJ1-1; D gene ambiguous. Trimming removed 3 bases at V and 0 bases at J, with 8 bases between. CDR3 length equals 14 residues. Germline assignment: CDR1 MNHNY and CDR2 SVGAGI (reference sequence). The chain's CDR3 is CASSYQQMNTEAFF. DNA for the CDR3: TGTGCCAGCAGTTATCAACAAATGAACACTGAAGCTTTCTTT.

The V gene is TRBV6-6, the J gene TRBJ1-1, with 7 bases matching TRBD1. The germline V gene encodes CDR1 MNHNY and CDR2 SVGAGI (reference sequence). J gave up 4 bases and V 6 bases, and 11 bases lay outside the gene matches. This CDR3 comprises 15 residues. The CDR3 coding sequence is TGTGCCAGCAGACACAGGGGACGGAAGAGCACTGAAGCTTTCTTT. Translation: CASRHRGRKSTEAFF.

This chain uses TRBV4-2 with TRBJ2-2; the D gene is possibly TRBD2 (5 bases). V was pared by 0 bases and J by 6 bases, with 14 bases between. Looked up from germline, CDR1 is LGHNA and CDR2 is YNFKEQ. This CDR3 is built from 16 residues. CDR3 DNA: TGTGCCAGCAGCCAAGATCTCGGAGGAGTCTCCGGGGAGCTGTTTTTT. Its translation is CASSQDLGGVSGELFF.

The rearrangement joins TRBV5-1 to TRBJ2-5; 10 bases line up with TRBD1. The CDR3 totals 15 residues. The V segment lost 0 bases and the J segment 4 bases; nucleotides outside the gene matches: 3. Per the germline V gene, CDR1 is SGHRS and CDR2 is YFSETQ. The CDR3 sequence is CASSLGTGGGETQYF. DNA for the CDR3: TGCGCCAGCAGCTTGGGGACAGGGGGGGGAGAGACCCAGTACTTC.

This chain links TRBV28 with TRBJ2-4, with 8 bases aligning to TRBD1. Germline trimming cut 5 bases from V and 5 bases from J; bases unmatched to any gene: 5. Germline V gives CDR1 MDHEN, CDR2 SYDVKM. The CDR3 is made up of 14 amino acids. CDR3 protein: CASSQGTGQNIQYF. The DNA of the CDR3 is TGTGCCAGCAGTCAGGGGACAGGTCAAAACATTCAGTACTTC.

The chain recombines TRBV4-2 with TRBJ2-1, with 9 positions matching TRBD2. The CDR3 has 17 residues. Germline V gene lookup returns CDR1 LGHNA and CDR2 YNFKEQ. Losses at the gene ends were 0 bases for V and 1 base for J; bases not matched to a gene: 4. The CDR3 coding sequence is TGTGCCAGCAGCCAAGACGGTAGCGGGAGTTCCTACAATGAGCAGTTCTTC. This encodes CASSQDGSGSSYNEQFF.

CDR3 sequence reads: CASSQPYRDSEEAFF. DNA of the CDR3: TGCGCCAGCAGCCAACCCTACCGGGACAGCGAAGAAGCTTTCTTT. The V gene is TRBV4-1, the J gene TRBJ1-1, with TRBD1 matching 7 bases. Per germline, CDR1 MGHRA and CDR2 YSYEKL. V shed 2 bases, J shed 8 bases, and the junction held 11 bases outside the gene matches. The CDR3 runs to 15 residues.

This clone is a singleton in its sample. This chain joins TRBV19 and TRBJ1-1, with 8 bases identical to TRBD1. The germline gives CDR1 LNHDA, CDR2 SQIVND (reference sequence). Trimming took 5 bases from V and 5 from J; bases not matched to a gene: 10. This CDR3 has 15 residues. CDR3: CASSVQGAQYTEAFF. The CDR3 DNA is TGTGCCAGTAGTGTCCAGGGGGCACAGTATACTGAAGCTTTCTTT.

There are a few counts of this clone. The V gene is TRBV27, the J gene TRBJ1-3; 9 bases match TRBD1. Germline-derived CDR1 and CDR2 are MNHEY and SMNVEV (reference sequence). V was clipped by 6 bases and J by 2 bases; unmatched bases: 2. The CDR3 spans 14 residues. The CDR3 DNA is TGTGCCAGCAGGGACAGGGGAACTGGAAACACCATATATTTT. This gives the protein CASRDRGTGNTIYF.

The V gene is TRBV5-1, the J gene TRBJ2-2; 8 positions match TRBD1. The CDR3 loop spans 13 amino acids. Germline CDR1 and CDR2: SGHRS and YFSETQ. Trimming removed 4 bases from V and 5 bases from J; junction bases left unmatched: 1. The DNA for the CDR3 is TGCGCCAGCAGCGGACAGGGAACCGGGGAGCTGTTTTTT. Its translation is CASSGQGTGELFF.

The V call is TRBV5-1, the J call TRBJ2-1; 10 bases agree with TRBD2. CDR1 SGHRS and CDR2 YFSETQ come from the germline V gene. This CDR3 is built from 16 residues. Trimming removed 0 bases from V and 8 bases from J; junction bases left unmatched: 8. CDR3 sequence reads: CASSLDAVAGGHEQFF. CDR3 DNA: TGCGCCAGCAGCTTGGATGCGGTAGCGGGGGGACATGAGCAGTTCTTC.

The chain employs TRBV2 and TRBJ2-3; 12 bases line up with TRBD2. The trim removed 3 bases at V and 6 bases at J, leaving 4 bases unmatched. Germline values: CDR1 SNHLY, CDR2 FYNNEI. The CDR3 is made up of 15 amino acids. The CDR3 region is CASSELAGGRDTQYF. The CDR3 region has the DNA TGTGCCAGCAGTGAGCTAGCGGGAGGGCGGGATACGCAGTATTTT. Full variable domain (outside the CDR3, taken from reference TRBV2 and TRBJ2-3): EPEVTQTPSHQVTQMGQEVILRCVPISNHLYFYWYRQILGQKVEFLVSFYNNEISEKSEIFDDQFSVERPDGSNFTLKIRSTKLEDSAMYFCASSELAGGRDTQYFGPGTRLTVL.

Concerning this clone itself: This sample includes further DNA sequences coding for the same CDR3. The J gene is TRBJ2-7, the V gene TRBV7-2, with a weak D call TRBD2 (6 bases). The CDR3 has 14 residues. Germline V gene sequence: CDR1 SGHTA, CDR2 FQGNSA. V lost 1 base, J lost 0 bases, and 7 bases lay in between. CDR3: CASSLGGTSYEQYF. CDR3 nucleotide sequence: TGTGCCAGCAGCTTAGGCGGGACCTCCTACGAGCAGTACTTC.

The chain couples TRBV18 to TRBJ2-1, with a tentative D call TRBD2 (5 bases). Trimming cost V 1 base and J 9 bases, with 7 bases left between them. The CDR3 loop spans 12 amino acids. Germline V gene lookup returns CDR1 KGHSH and CDR2 LQKENI. The CDR3 reads CASSPREGEQFF. CDR3 coding DNA: TGTGCCAGCTCACCACGAGAGGGTGAGCAGTTCTTC.